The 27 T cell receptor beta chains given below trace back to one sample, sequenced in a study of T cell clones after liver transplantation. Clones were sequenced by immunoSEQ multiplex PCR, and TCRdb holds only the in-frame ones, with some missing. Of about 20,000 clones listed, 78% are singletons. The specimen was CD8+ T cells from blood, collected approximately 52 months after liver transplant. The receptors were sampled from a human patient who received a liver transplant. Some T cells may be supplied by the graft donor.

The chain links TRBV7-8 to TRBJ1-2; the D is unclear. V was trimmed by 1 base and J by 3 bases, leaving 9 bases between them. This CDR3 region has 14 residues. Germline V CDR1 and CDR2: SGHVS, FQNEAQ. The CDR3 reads CASSLGTADYGYTF. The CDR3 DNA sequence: TGTGCCAGCAGCTTAGGGACGGCCGACTATGGCTACACCTTC. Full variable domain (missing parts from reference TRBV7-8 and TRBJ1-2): GAGVSQSPRYKVAKRGQDVALRCDPISGHVSLFWYQQALGQGPEFLTYFQNEAQLDKSGLPSDRFFAERPEGSVSTLKIQRTQQEDSAVYLCASSLGTADYGYTFGSGTRLTVV.

The CDR3 DNA sequence: TGTGCCAGCAGCTTGAGCGTCTCCTACGAGCAGTACTTC. It encodes CASSLSVSYEQYF. The V call is TRBV5-6, the J call TRBJ2-7; D remains ambiguous. The V and J ends lost 1 base and 0 bases respectively, with 5 bases between them. The V gene's germline CDR1 is SGHDT and CDR2 YYEEEE. The CDR3 is made up of 13 amino acids.

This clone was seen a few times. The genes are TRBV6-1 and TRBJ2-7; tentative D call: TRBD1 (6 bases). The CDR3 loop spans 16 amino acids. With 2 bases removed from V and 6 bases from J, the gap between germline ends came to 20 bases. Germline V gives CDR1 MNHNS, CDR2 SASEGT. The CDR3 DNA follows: TGTGCCAGCAGTGAATACAGGGACGCACCCTTGGGCGAGCAGTACTTC. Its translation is CASSEYRDAPLGEQYF.

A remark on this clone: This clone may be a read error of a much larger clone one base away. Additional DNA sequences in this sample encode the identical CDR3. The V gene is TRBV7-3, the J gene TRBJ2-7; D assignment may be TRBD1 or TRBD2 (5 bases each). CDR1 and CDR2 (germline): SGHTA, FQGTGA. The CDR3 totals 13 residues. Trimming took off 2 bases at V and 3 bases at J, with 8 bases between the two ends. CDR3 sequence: CASSLGGNYEQYF. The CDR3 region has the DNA TGTGCCAGCAGCTTAGGGGGAAACTACGAGCAGTACTTC.

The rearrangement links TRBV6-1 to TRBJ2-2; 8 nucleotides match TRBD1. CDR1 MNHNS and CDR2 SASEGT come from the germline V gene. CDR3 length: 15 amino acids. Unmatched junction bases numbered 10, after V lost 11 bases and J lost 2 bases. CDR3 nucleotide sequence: TGTGCCGCCTTCGGGACAGGCTACAACACCGGGGAGCTGTTTTTT. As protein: CAAFGTGYNTGELFF.

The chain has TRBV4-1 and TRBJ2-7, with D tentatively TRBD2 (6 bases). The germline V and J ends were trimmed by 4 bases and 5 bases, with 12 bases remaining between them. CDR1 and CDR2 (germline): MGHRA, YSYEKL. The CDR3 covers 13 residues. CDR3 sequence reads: CASSPGTAHEQYF. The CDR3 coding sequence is TGCGCCAGCAGCCCTGGGACTGCACACGAGCAGTACTTC.

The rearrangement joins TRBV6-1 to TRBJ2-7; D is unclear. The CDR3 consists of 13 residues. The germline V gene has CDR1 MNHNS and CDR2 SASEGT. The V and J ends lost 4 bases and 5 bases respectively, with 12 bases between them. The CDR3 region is CASSGVITNEQYF. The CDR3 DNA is TGTGCCAGCAGTGGAGTCATAACCAACGAGCAGTACTTC.

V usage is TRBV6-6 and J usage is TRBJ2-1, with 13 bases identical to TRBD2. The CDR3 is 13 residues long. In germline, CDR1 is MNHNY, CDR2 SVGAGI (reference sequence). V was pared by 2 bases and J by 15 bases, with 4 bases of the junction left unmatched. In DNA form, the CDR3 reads TGTGCCAGCAGTTACACTAGCGGGGGGGTAGCGTTCTTC. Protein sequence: CASSYTSGGVAFF.

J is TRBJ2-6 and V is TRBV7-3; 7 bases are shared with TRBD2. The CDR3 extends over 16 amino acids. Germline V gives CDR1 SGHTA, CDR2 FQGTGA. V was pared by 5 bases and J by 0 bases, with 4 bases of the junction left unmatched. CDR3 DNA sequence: TGTGCCAGCAGCGACCCGGGGGGCTCTGGGGCCAACGTCCTGACTTTC. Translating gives CASSDPGGSGANVLTF.

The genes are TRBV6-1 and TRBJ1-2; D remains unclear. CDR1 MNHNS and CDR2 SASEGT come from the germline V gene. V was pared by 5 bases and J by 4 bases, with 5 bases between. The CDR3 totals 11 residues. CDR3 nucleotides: TGTGCCAGCAGTTACGGCTATGGCTACACCTTC. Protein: CASSYGYGYTF.

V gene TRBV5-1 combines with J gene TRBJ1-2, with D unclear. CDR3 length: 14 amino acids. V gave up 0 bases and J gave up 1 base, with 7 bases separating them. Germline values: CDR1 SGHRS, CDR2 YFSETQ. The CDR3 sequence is CASSLEENNYGYTF. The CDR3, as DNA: TGCGCCAGCAGCTTGGAAGAAAATAACTATGGCTACACCTTC.

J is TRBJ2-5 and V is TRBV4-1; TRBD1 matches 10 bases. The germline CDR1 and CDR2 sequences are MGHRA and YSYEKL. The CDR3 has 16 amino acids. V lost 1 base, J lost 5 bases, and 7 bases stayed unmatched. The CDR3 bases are TGCGCCAGCAGCCAAGTCCTTTCGGACAGGGGGGAGACCCAGTACTTC. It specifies CASSQVLSDRGETQYF.

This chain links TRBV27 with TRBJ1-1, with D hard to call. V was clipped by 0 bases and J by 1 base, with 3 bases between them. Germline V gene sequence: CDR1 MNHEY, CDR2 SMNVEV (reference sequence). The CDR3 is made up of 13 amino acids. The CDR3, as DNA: TGTGCCAGCAGTTTATCTGCGAACACTGAAGCTTTCTTT. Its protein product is CASSLSANTEAFF.

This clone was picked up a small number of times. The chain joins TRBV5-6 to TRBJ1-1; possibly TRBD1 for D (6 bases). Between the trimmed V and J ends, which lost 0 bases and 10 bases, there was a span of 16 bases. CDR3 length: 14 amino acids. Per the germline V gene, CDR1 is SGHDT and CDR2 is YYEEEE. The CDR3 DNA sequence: TGTGCCAGCAGCTTGGGACAGGCTCGGGGCAGAGCTTTCTTT. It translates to CASSLGQARGRAFF.

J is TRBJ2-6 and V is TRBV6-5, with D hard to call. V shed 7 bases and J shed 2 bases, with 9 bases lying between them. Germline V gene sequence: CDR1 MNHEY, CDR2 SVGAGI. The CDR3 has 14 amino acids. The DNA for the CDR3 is TGTGCCAGCAAGGACCAAGCTGGGGCCAACGTCCTGACTTTC. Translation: CASKDQAGANVLTF.

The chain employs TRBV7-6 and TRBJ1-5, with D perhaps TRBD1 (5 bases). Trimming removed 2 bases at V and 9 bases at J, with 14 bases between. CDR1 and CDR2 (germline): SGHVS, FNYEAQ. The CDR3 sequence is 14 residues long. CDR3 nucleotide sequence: TGTGCCAGCAGCTTAAACCCCCGGGGCGGGCCCCAGCATTTT. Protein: CASSLNPRGGPQHF.

The CDR3 sequence: CASSPGQGGYEQYF. The CDR3 nucleotides are TGTGCCAGCAGCCCGGGACAGGGGGGCTACGAGCAGTACTTC. The gene calls are TRBV7-6 and TRBJ2-7; TRBD1 matches 11 bases. The germline V gene has CDR1 SGHVS and CDR2 FNYEAQ. J gave up 3 bases and V 5 bases, and 3 bases lay outside the gene matches. The CDR3 runs to 14 residues.

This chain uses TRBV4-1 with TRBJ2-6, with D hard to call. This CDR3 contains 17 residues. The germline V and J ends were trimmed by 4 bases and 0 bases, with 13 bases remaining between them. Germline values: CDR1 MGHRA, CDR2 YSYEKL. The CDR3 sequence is CASSPAMPASGANVLTF. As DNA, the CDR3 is TGCGCCAGCAGCCCCGCCATGCCCGCCTCTGGGGCCAACGTCCTGACTTTC.

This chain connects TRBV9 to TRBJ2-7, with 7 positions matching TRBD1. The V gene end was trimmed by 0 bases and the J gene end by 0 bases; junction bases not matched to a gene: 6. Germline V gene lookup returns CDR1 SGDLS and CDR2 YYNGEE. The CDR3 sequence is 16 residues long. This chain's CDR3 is CASSVATGTDSYEQYF. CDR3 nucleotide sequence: TGTGCCAGCAGCGTAGCTACGGGGACAGACTCCTACGAGCAGTACTTC.

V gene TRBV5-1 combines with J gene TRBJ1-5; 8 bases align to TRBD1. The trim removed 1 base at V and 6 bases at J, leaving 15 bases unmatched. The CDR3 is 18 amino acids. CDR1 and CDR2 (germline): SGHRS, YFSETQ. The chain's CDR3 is CASSLKPSDRDLFQPQHF. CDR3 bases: TGCGCCAGCAGCTTGAAACCTTCGGACAGGGACCTTTTTCAGCCCCAGCATTTT.

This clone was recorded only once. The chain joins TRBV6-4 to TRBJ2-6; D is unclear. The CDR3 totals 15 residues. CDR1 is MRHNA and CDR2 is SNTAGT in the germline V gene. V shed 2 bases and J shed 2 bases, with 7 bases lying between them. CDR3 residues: CASSDPGTGANVLTF. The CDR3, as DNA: TGTGCCAGCAGTGACCCTGGGACTGGGGCCAACGTCCTGACTTTC.

The CDR3 region is CAISEGNRETQYF. The CDR3 nucleotides are TGTGCCATCAGTGAGGGTAACAGAGAGACCCAGTACTTC. The chain has TRBV10-3 and TRBJ2-5, with no clear D. The V gene lost 2 bases and the J gene lost 4 bases, with 8 bases spanning the gap. The CDR3 contains 13 residues. The germline CDR1 and CDR2 sequences are ENHRY and SYGVKD.

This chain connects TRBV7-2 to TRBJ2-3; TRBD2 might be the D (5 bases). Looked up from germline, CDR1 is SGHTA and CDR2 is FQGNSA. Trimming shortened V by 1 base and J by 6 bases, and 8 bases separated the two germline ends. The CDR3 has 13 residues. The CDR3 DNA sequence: TGTGCCAGCAGCTTAGACAAGCGGGATACGCAGTATTTT. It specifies CASSLDKRDTQYF.

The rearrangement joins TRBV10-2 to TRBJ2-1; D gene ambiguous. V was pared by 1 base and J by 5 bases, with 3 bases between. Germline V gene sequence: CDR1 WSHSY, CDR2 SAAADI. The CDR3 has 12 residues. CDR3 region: CASSEYDNEQFF. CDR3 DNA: TGCGCCAGCAGTGAGTACGACAATGAGCAGTTCTTC.

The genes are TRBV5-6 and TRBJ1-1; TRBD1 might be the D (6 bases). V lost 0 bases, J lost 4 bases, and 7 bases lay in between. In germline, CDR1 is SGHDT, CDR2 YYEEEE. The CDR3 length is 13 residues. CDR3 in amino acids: CASSLGDTTEAFF. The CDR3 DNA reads TGTGCCAGCAGCTTGGGGGACACCACTGAAGCTTTCTTT.

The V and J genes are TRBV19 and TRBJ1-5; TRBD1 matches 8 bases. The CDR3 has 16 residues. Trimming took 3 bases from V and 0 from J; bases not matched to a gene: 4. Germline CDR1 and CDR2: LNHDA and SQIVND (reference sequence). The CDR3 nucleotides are TGTGCCAGTAGTATGTTCGGACAGGGTAGCAATCAGCCCCAGCATTTT. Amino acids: CASSMFGQGSNQPQHF. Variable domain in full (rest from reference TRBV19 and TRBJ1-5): DGGITQSPKYLFRKEGQNVTLSCEQNLNHDAMYWYRQDPGQGLRLIYYSQIVNDFQKGDIAEGYSVSREKKESFPLTVTSAQKNPTAFYLCASSMFGQGSNQPQHFGDGTRLSIL.

The DNA of the CDR3 is TGTGCCAGCAGCCCCAAGGGACTAGCGGGGGGGCCGTCTGGCGAGCAGTACTTC. It yields the protein CASSPKGLAGGPSGEQYF. J is TRBJ2-7 and V is TRBV9, with 16 bases aligning to TRBD2. Trimming removed 4 bases from V and 6 bases from J; junction bases left unmatched: 13. Looked up from germline, CDR1 is SGDLS and CDR2 is YYNGEE. The CDR3 runs 18 residues.